One and the same sample provided the 7 T cell receptor beta chains below, sequenced in a study of shared clonotypes between healthy human individuals. Repertoires were generated with immunoSEQ multiplex PCR, while TCRdb's copy carries only in-frame clones and drops some. This sample yields over 2,000,000 clones, of which about 93% are seen a single time; about 1.6% belongs to the top ten. Positive CCR7 selection of CD45RO-negative cells yielded the naive CD8 cells, and terminally differentiated effector memory CD45RA+ cells were excluded. The sample comprised naive CD8+ T cells from PBMCs. These receptors came from a man aged 18 to 35 in good health. Some clones in this sample may be carry-over from other donors' samples.

V usage is TRBV4-3 and J usage is TRBJ2-1; D remains ambiguous. CDR1 and CDR2 (germline): LGHNA, YSLEER. Trimming shortened V by 4 bases and J by 2 bases, and 12 bases separated the two germline ends. CDR3 length: 15 amino acids. The DNA for the CDR3 is TGCGCCAGCAGCCCCGATAGAAGTCCCTACAATGAGCAGTTCTTC. It specifies CASSPDRSPYNEQFF.

The chain carries TRBV7-2 and TRBJ2-7, with D possibly called TRBD1 or TRBD2 (5 bases each). Per germline, CDR1 SGHTA and CDR2 FQGNSA. This CDR3 is 15 amino acids long. The V and J ends lost 4 bases and 5 bases respectively, with 18 bases between them. The CDR3 nucleotides read TGTGCCAGCAGCTCCCTTATACCGGGACGACACGAGCAGTACTTC. Encoded protein: CASSSLIPGRHEQYF.

J is TRBJ2-1 and V is TRBV27; 7 bases match TRBD1. Trimming took 5 bases from V and 3 from J; bases not matched to a gene: 7. CDR1 MNHEY and CDR2 SMNVEV come from the germline V gene (reference sequence). The CDR3 covers 15 residues. The DNA for the CDR3 is TGTGCCAGCAGTCTCCGGACAGGTCACTACAATGAGCAGTTCTTC. This translates into CASSLRTGHYNEQFF.

The chain joins TRBV5-1 to TRBJ1-3, with 12 bases aligning to TRBD1. V lost 4 bases to trimming and J lost 4 bases; unmatched junction nucleotides: 3. The CDR3 runs 15 residues. From germline, CDR1 is SGHRS and CDR2 YFSETQ. CDR3 bases: TGCGCCAGCAGCGACGGGACAGGGGGCGGAAACACCATATATTTT. Translating it yields CASSDGTGGGNTIYF.

This clone appeared a single time. This rearrangement joins TRBV5-1 to TRBJ2-1, with D tentatively TRBD1 (6 bases). The CDR3 spans 17 residues. The ends were cut back, 1 base at V and 8 bases at J, with 22 bases in the middle. Germline-derived CDR1 and CDR2 are SGHRS and YFSETQ. CDR3 nucleotide sequence: TGCGCCAGCAGCTTGACGCGGACAGAAAAAGATCGGTATGAGCAGTTCTTC. This translates into CASSLTRTEKDRYEQFF.

The chain uses TRBV5-4 and TRBJ2-6; TRBD2 matches at 10 bases. The J segment lost 0 bases and the V segment lost 4 bases, leaving 10 bases of the junction unmatched. CDR1 and CDR2 from the germline V gene are SGHNT and YYREEE (reference sequence). The CDR3 consists of 19 residues. CDR3 DNA sequence: TGTGCCAGCAGCCTAGCGGGGGAGAGGGACTACTCTGGGGCCAACGTCCTGACTTTC. Its protein is CASSLAGERDYSGANVLTF.

This chain joins TRBV28 and TRBJ1-2; D may be TRBD1 (5 bases). Germline CDR1 reads MDHEN; CDR2 reads SYDVKM. Trimming removed 3 bases at V and 7 bases at J, with 27 bases between. This CDR3 region has 18 residues. The DNA of the CDR3 is TGTGCCAGCAGTTTGTGGGCGGGACTGACGAGCGTTTTGGTTGGCTACACCTTC. Protein product: CASSLWAGLTSVLVGYTF.